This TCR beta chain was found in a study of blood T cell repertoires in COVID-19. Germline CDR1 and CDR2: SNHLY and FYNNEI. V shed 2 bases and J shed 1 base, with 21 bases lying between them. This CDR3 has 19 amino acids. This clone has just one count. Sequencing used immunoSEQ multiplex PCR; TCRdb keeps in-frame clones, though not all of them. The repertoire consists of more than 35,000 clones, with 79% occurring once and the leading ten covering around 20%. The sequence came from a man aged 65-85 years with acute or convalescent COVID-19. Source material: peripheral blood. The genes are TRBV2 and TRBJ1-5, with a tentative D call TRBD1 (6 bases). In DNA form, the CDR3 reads TGTGCCAGCAGTGAACTTGAGGGTAGGGCCCAGGGGAGCAATCAGCCCCAGCATTTT. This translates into CASSELEGRAQGSNQPQHF. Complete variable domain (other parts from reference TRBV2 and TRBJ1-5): EPEVTQTPSHQVTQMGQEVILRCVPISNHLYFYWYRQILGQKVEFLVSFYNNEISEKSEIFDDQFSVERPDGSNFTLKIRSTKLEDSAMYFCASSELEGRAQGSNQPQHFGDGTRLSIL.